Sequencing of this TCR beta chain was carried out in a study of T cells in tuberculosis. Study summary: Sequenced TCRs come from CD1B-GMM tetramer-binding T cells. A South African cohort included IGRA-negative adolescents, latently infected IGRA-positive adolescents and adults with active tuberculosis.

Repertoires were generated with immunoSEQ multiplex PCR, while TCRdb's copy carries only in-frame clones and drops some. The sample holds over 40,000 clones, nearly 95% seen once. Trimming shortened V by 8 bases and J by 0 bases, and 13 bases separated the two germline ends. There are 14 residues in the CDR3. CDR1 and CDR2 from the germline V gene are GTSNPN and SVGIG (reference sequence). Material for sequencing was PBMCs. The clonotype originates from a donor under 30 with latent tuberculosis or without tuberculosis infection. The V call is TRBV30, the J call TRBJ2-2; D not resolved. The CDR3 DNA follows: TGTGCCCGACGGCTGGGCTCGAACACCGGGGAGCTGTTTTTT. Its protein is CARRLGSNTGELFF.